Included here is one TCR beta chain sequence, with context. Clones were sequenced by immunoSEQ multiplex PCR, and TCRdb holds only the in-frame ones, with some missing. The table shows about 75,000 clones, with approximately 90% occurring only once. The data stem from a study of technical replicates of blood from several donors. Per the germline V gene, CDR1 is MNHNS and CDR2 is SASEGT. Trimming stripped 2 bases from V and 3 bases from J, with 11 bases between. The CDR3 has 14 amino acids. The V and J genes are TRBV6-1 and TRBJ2-7; TRBD2 might be the D (5 bases). Source material: T cells isolated from PBMCs. The receptor was derived from a human donor in good health. CDR3 sequence reads: CASSEFAGNYEQYF. The DNA of the CDR3 is TGTGCCAGCAGTGAATTTGCCGGGAACTACGAGCAGTACTTC.